Below are 16 T cell receptor beta chains sequenced from a single sample in a study of PD-1 blockade in classical Hodgkin lymphoma. Patients all relapsed after autologous stem cell transplantation, and there was variation in brentuximab vedotin exposure. The method was immunoSEQ multiplex PCR; TCRdb's version includes in-frame clones alone and lacks a portion of them. In the table there are about 76,000 clones, 89% of which are singletons. Sequencing was performed on peripheral blood mononuclear cells (PBMCs), taken at baseline. These TCRs come from a human donor with classical Hodgkin lymphoma.

This chain joins TRBV28 and TRBJ2-3, with 9 positions matching TRBD1. CDR1 and CDR2 from the germline V gene are MDHEN and SYDVKM. This CDR3 has 17 amino acids. The trim removed 4 bases at V and 1 base at J, leaving 9 bases unmatched. CDR3 sequence (DNA): TGTGCCAGCAGTTCCCCACAGGGGGCTAAGGGCACAGATACGCAGTATTTT. This encodes CASSSPQGAKGTDTQYF.

This clone has more than one count but fewer than ten. The rearrangement joins TRBV19 to TRBJ1-4; tentatively, D is TRBD1 (6 bases). Germline CDR1 and CDR2: LNHDA and SQIVND (reference sequence). The CDR3 extends over 14 amino acids. The V end lost 8 bases, the J end lost 6 bases, and 16 bases lay between the germline ends. This CDR3 reads CASYSWGGDEKLFF. The CDR3 nucleotides are TGTGCCAGTTACTCTTGGGGGGGCGATGAAAAACTGTTTTTT.

This chain links TRBV6-1 with TRBJ2-1, with TRBD2 as a possible D gene (5 bases). The CDR3 length is 17 residues. V was pared by 4 bases and J by 0 bases, with 16 bases between. Germline lookup yields CDR1 MNHNS and CDR2 SASEGT. CDR3 DNA: TGTGCCAGCAGTGGACATTTTATAGCGAGCTCCTACAATGAGCAGTTCTTC. Its translation: CASSGHFIASSYNEQFF.

This clone was counted only a few times. The sample has other DNA sequences that encode this CDR3 too. This chain joins TRBV6-5 and TRBJ1-2; D gene ambiguous. Trimming cost V 3 bases and J 0 bases, with 5 bases left between them. CDR3 length: 13 amino acids. Looked up from germline, CDR1 is MNHEY and CDR2 is SVGAGI. CDR3: CASSYFANYGYTF. DNA for the CDR3: TGTGCCAGCAGTTATTTCGCTAACTATGGCTACACCTTC.

The rearrangement uses TRBV9 and TRBJ2-1, with D unclear. Germline CDR1 is SGDLS and CDR2 is YYNGEE. The V and J ends lost 2 bases and 7 bases respectively, with 16 bases between them. This CDR3 has 15 residues. The CDR3 sequence: CASSVATNEWNEQFF. The CDR3 DNA follows: TGTGCCAGCAGCGTCGCGACCAATGAGTGGAATGAGCAGTTCTTC.

This clone was found once. The chain uses TRBV27 and TRBJ2-3; 7 positions agree with TRBD1. This CDR3 spans 13 amino acids. Trimming cost V 5 bases and J 7 bases; bases outside gene matches: 6. The V gene's germline CDR1 is MNHEY and CDR2 SMNVEV (reference sequence). CDR3 sequence reads: CASSPGTEYTQYF. The CDR3 DNA is TGTGCCAGCAGTCCGGGGACAGAATATACGCAGTATTTT.

The chain carries TRBV7-2 and TRBJ2-3; TRBD1 matches 11 bases. V trimming: 5 bases; J trimming: 6 bases; junction bases outside the gene matches: 7. The CDR3 has 15 amino acids. CDR1 is SGHTA, CDR2 FQGNSA, per germline. CDR3 in DNA: TGTGCCAGCAGCCCGAGGACAGGGGGCGATGATACGCAGTATTTT. Residues: CASSPRTGGDDTQYF.

The V call is TRBV4-1, the J call TRBJ2-5; D is unresolved. The ends were cut back, 1 base at V and 2 bases at J, with 11 bases in the middle. The germline V gene has CDR1 MGHRA and CDR2 YSYEKL. CDR3 size: 15 residues. The DNA of the CDR3 is TGCGCCAGCAGCCAAGTCGCCAGCAAACAAGAGACCCAGTACTTC. As protein: CASSQVASKQETQYF.

The chain joins TRBV27 to TRBJ1-1; 8 bases agree with TRBD1. The CDR3 has 13 residues. The V segment lost 5 bases and the J segment 6 bases; nucleotides outside the gene matches: 5. The V gene's germline CDR1 is MNHEY and CDR2 SMNVEV (reference sequence). For the CDR3, the DNA is TGTGCCAGCAGTCGGACAGGGCCCGCTGAAGCTTTCTTT. Amino acid sequence: CASSRTGPAEAFF.

V and J are TRBV11-2 and TRBJ2-7, with TRBD1 matching 11 bases. V shed 5 bases, J shed 0 bases, and the junction held 9 bases outside the gene matches. Germline V gene sequence: CDR1 SGHAT, CDR2 FQNNGV. The CDR3 has 17 residues. In DNA form, the CDR3 reads TGTGCCAGCAGCCTAGGGACAGGGGGAATTAGCTCCTACGAGCAGTACTTC. Its translation: CASSLGTGGISSYEQYF.

The chain links TRBV4-1 to TRBJ1-5; tentatively, D is TRBD1 (6 bases). V lost 0 bases to trimming and J lost 7 bases, with 19 bases between them. CDR1 MGHRA and CDR2 YSYEKL come from the germline V gene. The CDR3 runs to 17 residues. In DNA, the CDR3 is TGCGCCAGCAGCCAAGAGTCCCCGACAGGACTGAGGCAGCCCCAGCATTTT. Its protein is CASSQESPTGLRQPQHF.

V is TRBV7-9 and J is TRBJ2-3; 10 positions match TRBD2. The CDR3 runs to 16 residues. Germline V gene data show CDR1 as SEHNR and CDR2 as FQNEAQ (reference sequence). V was pared by 5 bases and J by 0 bases, with 5 bases of the junction left unmatched. CDR3 protein: CASSPRAGGSTDTQYF. CDR3 sequence (DNA): TGTGCCAGCAGCCCCCGAGCGGGGGGGAGCACAGATACGCAGTATTTT.

The rearrangement joins TRBV9 to TRBJ1-2, with 9 positions matching TRBD1. The ends lost 5 bases at V and 8 bases at J; junction bases unmatched: 4. The germline CDR1 and CDR2 sequences are SGDLS and YYNGEE. This CDR3 is built from 12 residues. In DNA, the CDR3 is TGTGCCAGCAGTACAGGGGGCCAAGGCTACACCTTC. It specifies CASSTGGQGYTF.

The chain is built from TRBV5-4 and TRBJ1-1; D not certain. The ends were cut back, 4 bases at V and 0 bases at J, with 13 bases in the middle. Germline assignment: CDR1 SGHNT and CDR2 YYREEE (reference sequence). The length of the CDR3 is 15 residues. CDR3 sequence reads: CASSPGRHLNTEAFF. Written as DNA, the CDR3 is TGTGCCAGCAGCCCCGGACGGCACCTGAACACTGAAGCTTTCTTT.

The chain links TRBV2 to TRBJ1-1; D not certain. The CDR3 is 14 amino acids. V dropped 0 bases and J dropped 5 bases, with 10 bases sitting between them. Germline V gene sequence: CDR1 SNHLY, CDR2 FYNNEI. CDR3: CASSEAQLVTEAFF. CDR3 bases: TGTGCCAGCAGTGAAGCGCAATTGGTAACTGAAGCTTTCTTT.

The J gene is TRBJ2-7, the V gene TRBV7-2, with 9 bases lining up with TRBD2. Trimming removed 0 bases from V and 7 bases from J; junction bases left unmatched: 10. The length of the CDR3 is 16 residues. Germline V gene sequence: CDR1 SGHTA, CDR2 FQGNSA. DNA of the CDR3: TGTGCCAGCAGCTTAGCAAGTTTAGCGGGAGCGAGGGAGCAGTACTTC. Translation: CASSLASLAGAREQYF.